The next 7 T cell receptor beta chains were all read from a single sample in a study of early T cells in non-severe SARS-CoV-2 infection. TCRdb reanalysed the 5' RACE reads using MiXCR and keeps one entry per CDR3 protein. The sample lists 83,000 or so distinct CDR3 sequences, about 10% seen once, with 7% to 9% in the top ten. The sequencing here drew on whole blood, taken at baseline. The receptors shown here come from an adult who was a healthcare worker with PCR-confirmed SARS-CoV-2 infection or an uninfected control (not recorded which).

The chain employs TRBV9 and TRBJ2-7, with D possibly being TRBD1 (5 bases). Trimming left V 4 bases short and J 5 bases short, with 13 bases between. The CDR3 consists of 13 residues. The germline V gene encodes CDR1 SGDLS and CDR2 YYNGEE. CDR3 DNA sequence: TGTGCCAGCAGCACAGGCACGGACCACGAGCAGTACTTC. This translates into CASSTGTDHEQYF.

This chain connects TRBV12-2 to TRBJ2-7; the DNA was not used to check the table's D call, TRBD2. TRBV12-2 is assigned pseudogene status. This CDR3 is built from 17 residues. DNA of the CDR3: TGTGCAAGTCGCTTACCCCCGGCGTGGCGGGAGGGTTACGAGCAGTACTTC. Translating it yields CASRLPPAWREGYEQYF.

This clonotype was seen a handful of times. This sequence joins TRBV12-3 or TRBV12-4 and TRBJ2-5, with D perhaps matching TRBD2 (5 bases). The CDR3 loop spans 14 amino acids. Trimming pared 5 bases from V and 9 bases from J, leaving 19 bases between. The CDR3 reads CASSPGLGSLAQYF. The CDR3 coding sequence is TGTGCCAGCAGTCCAGGACTGGGATCGTTGGCCCAGTACTTC.

The chain combines TRBV9 with TRBJ2-7; D perhaps matches TRBD1 (5 bases). V was shortened by 0 bases and J by 2 bases, with 12 bases between the two germline ends. The germline CDR1 and CDR2 sequences are SGDLS and YYNGEE. The CDR3 is 15 residues long. CDR3 residues: CASSVGPTGTYEQYF. The CDR3 nucleotides are TGTGCCAGCAGCGTAGGCCCCACAGGTACCTACGAGCAGTACTTC.

This clonotype came up a few times. The rearrangement joins TRBV6-1 to TRBJ1-1, with D possibly matching TRBD1 (5 bases). The CDR3 totals 18 residues. V dropped 5 bases and J dropped 0 bases, with 22 bases sitting between them. Germline V gene sequence: CDR1 MNHNS, CDR2 SASEGT. CDR3 loop: CASSSEGSPGRLNTEAFF. The CDR3 DNA is TGTGCCAGCAGTAGTGAAGGATCTCCGGGACGGTTGAACACTGAAGCTTTCTTT.

In this sample, this clonotype turned up many times. The genes are TRBV28 and TRBJ1-1; TRBD1 agrees at 9 bases. CDR1 and CDR2 (germline): MDHEN, SYDVKM. The V gene end was trimmed by 6 bases and the J gene end by 1 base; junction bases not matched to a gene: 3. The CDR3 has 14 amino acids. The CDR3: CASSTGGGNTEAFF. In DNA, the CDR3 is TGTGCCAGCAGCACAGGGGGCGGGAACACTGAAGCTTTCTTT.

In this sample, this clonotype turned up a few times. This rearrangement joins TRBV20-1 to TRBJ2-5; 9 nucleotides line up with TRBD2. Per the germline V gene, CDR1 is DFQATT and CDR2 is SNEGSKA (reference sequence). V dropped 8 bases and J dropped 4; count of bases not matched to a gene: 8. This CDR3 spans 13 amino acids. In DNA, the CDR3 is TGCAGTCCAAATAGCGGGAGCGGAGAGACCCAGTACTTC. Translation gives CSPNSGSGETQYF.